This TCR beta chain appears in the sequencing data of a study of neoadjuvant anti-PD-1 for oral cavity cancer. Study context: Nivolumab at 3 mg/kg was mostly given biweekly, three to four doses, pre-surgery.

Time point denoted: after neoadjuvant nivolumab, at surgical resection. This clone has a handful of counts. Here immunoSEQ multiplex PCR was the method, and the copy in TCRdb shows in-frame clones only, minus some. Counted here are about 15,000 clones, roughly 40% occurring once; the ten biggest clones make up around two fifths. Here the sequenced sample was tumor tissue, taken after nivolumab (anti-PD-1) treatment. This receptor was taken from a person aged 40 to 85 with oral cavity squamous cell carcinoma.

In DNA form, the CDR3 reads TGTGCCAGCAGAAGGGGACTAGCGGTGTTGGGGGAGCAGTACTTC. Its protein product is CASRRGLAVLGEQYF. This chain links TRBV6-5 with TRBJ2-7; 11 bases align to TRBD2. The J segment lost 7 bases and the V segment lost 6 bases, leaving 11 bases of the junction unmatched. Germline CDR1 and CDR2: MNHEY and SVGAGI. The CDR3 length is 15 residues.